Each of the 12 T cell receptor beta chains below was sequenced from the same sample in a study of T cells in Graves' hyperthyroidism and ophthalmopathy (dated by TCRdb to about 2019). Libraries were constructed by multiplex PCR. TCRdb lists the instrument as Illumina HiSeq 2000. The TCR beta CDR3 regions were amplified from the RNA transcripts. The TCR CDR3 was subjected to a first round of RT-PCR using the HTBI primer set and the Qiagen OneStep RT-PCR kit. Using fastp trimming at Q25 and MiXCR clonotype assembly, TCRdb reanalyzed the public sequencing data and kept in-frame beta chains. Under each unique CDR3 protein, matching rows form one entry showing the most common genes and DNA. The sample yields fewer than 450,000 distinct CDR3 sequences; about a sixth were counted once. The ten largest clonotypes hold approximately 33% of the sample. What was sequenced was blood. The receptors were sampled from a woman aged 25 to 39 with Graves' hyperthyroidism that later progressed to Graves' ophthalmopathy.

Notes on this clonotype: This may be a read error, as it is one base from a much larger clone. This chain uses TRBV20-1 with TRBJ2-7, with 9 bases that match TRBD1. CDR3 length: 15 amino acids. With 1 base clipped from V and 6 bases from J, the junction kept 10 bases outside the gene matches. Looked up from germline, CDR1 is DFQATT and CDR2 is SNEGSKA (reference sequence). The CDR3 region has the DNA TGCAGTGCTAGAGGCCCCGGGACAGGGTTGGGCGAGCAGTACTTC. Encoded protein: CSARGPGTGLGEQYF.

With respect to this clonotype: The conserved phenylalanine or tryptophan is not found at the CDR3 terminus, so this likely reflects a read error. The chain joins TRBV28 to TRBJ1-1, with D unclear. Deletions cut 5 bases from V and 8 bases from J, with 21 bases between. The CDR3 loop spans 15 amino acids. Germline CDR1 and CDR2: MDHEN and SYDVKM. This CDR3 reads CASSLADGVFVEAFL. CDR3 nucleotides: TGTGCCAGCAGTCTAGCGGACGGAGTGTTTGTGGAAGCTTTCCTT.

This clonotype was counted at least ten times. V gene TRBV30 combines with J gene TRBJ2-1; TRBD1 matches 10 bases. The J segment lost 3 bases and the V segment lost 3 bases, leaving 5 bases of the junction unmatched. The germline V gene encodes CDR1 GTSNPN and CDR2 SVGIG (reference sequence). The CDR3 sequence is 15 residues long. The CDR3: CAWRFWTGGYNEQFF. The CDR3 DNA sequence: TGTGCCTGGAGGTTCTGGACAGGGGGCTACAATGAGCAGTTCTTC.

This clonotype appeared a few times. The J gene is TRBJ1-1, the V gene TRBV20-1; D might be TRBD1 (5 bases). Germline assignment: CDR1 DFQATT and CDR2 SNEGSKA (reference sequence). Trimming stripped 0 bases from V and 3 bases from J, with 14 bases between. There are 15 residues in the CDR3. The CDR3 nucleotides read TGCAGTGCTAGAGAAGTCAGCAGGGAGGACACTGAAGCTTTCTTT. Its protein is CSAREVSREDTEAFF.

The count of this clonotype is one. The chain recombines TRBV9 with TRBJ2-1; 9 nucleotides align to TRBD2. The germline V gene has CDR1 SGDLS and CDR2 YYNGEE. This CDR3 spans 16 amino acids. V shed 0 bases, J shed 7 bases, and the junction held 8 bases outside the gene matches. CDR3 in amino acids: CASSVDERLAANEQFF. CDR3 nucleotide sequence: TGTGCCAGCAGCGTAGATGAGAGACTAGCGGCAAATGAGCAGTTCTTC.

This clonotype was recorded many times. This chain links TRBV20-1 with TRBJ2-7; 9 nucleotides agree with TRBD1. The V gene end was trimmed by 6 bases and the J gene end by 3 bases; junction bases not matched to a gene: 9. This CDR3 is 14 amino acids long. Germline CDR1 reads DFQATT; CDR2 reads SNEGSKA (reference sequence). The CDR3 spells CSATRGTGFYEQYF. As DNA, the CDR3 is TGCAGTGCCACCAGGGGGACAGGGTTCTACGAGCAGTACTTC.

This clonotype turned up a few times. V is TRBV6-1 and J is TRBJ2-7; 15 bases are a match to TRBD2. The ends lost 7 bases at V and 6 bases at J; junction bases unmatched: 1. The CDR3 length is 13 residues. Germline V CDR1 and CDR2: MNHNS, SASEGT. As DNA, the CDR3 is TGTGCCAGCAAGGGACTAGCGGGAGGCGAGCAGTACTTC. It yields the protein CASKGLAGGEQYF.

CDR3 nucleotides: TGCAGTGCTAGAGTTCTTCTAGCGGGGGGGAGTAAAGAGACCCAGTACTTC. It translates to CSARVLLAGGSKETQYF. The V call is TRBV20-1, the J call TRBJ2-5; 12 nucleotides align to TRBD2. J gave up 3 bases and V 1 base, and 9 bases lay outside the gene matches. Germline V gene sequence: CDR1 DFQATT, CDR2 SNEGSKA (reference sequence). This CDR3 has 17 residues.

This clonotype was found a few times. The chain employs TRBV27 and TRBJ1-3, with D unclear. Trimming shortened V by 7 bases and J by 0 bases, and 13 bases separated the two germline ends. Germline V gene sequence: CDR1 MNHEY, CDR2 SMNVEV (reference sequence). The CDR3 length is 15 residues. The CDR3 DNA reads TGTGCCAGCAAGAGTTCTGTTAGCTCTGGAAACACCATATATTTT. It specifies CASKSSVSSGNTIYF.

In this sample, this clonotype turned up many times. DNA of the CDR3: TGTGCCAGCAGTGAGAACCGAATGAACACTGAAGCTTTCTTT. Encoded protein: CASSENRMNTEAFF. The J gene is TRBJ1-1, the V gene TRBV2; D gene ambiguous. The CDR3 is 14 amino acids. Trimming removed 3 bases from V and 0 bases from J, with 8 bases in between. Germline loops: CDR1 SNHLY, CDR2 FYNNEI.

This clonotype showed up just a few times. Germline is not matched at one junction end, which may reflect a read error. The chain couples TRBV25-1 to TRBJ1-2; 10 positions agree with TRBD1. This CDR3 comprises 17 residues. Germline CDR1 reads MGHDK; CDR2 reads SYGVNS. The DNA of the CDR3 is TGTGCCAGCAGTGAATCCGCCGGGACAGGGGTTTCCTATGGCTACGCCTTC. Translated: CASSESAGTGVSYGYAF.

With regard to this clonotype: A much bigger clone sits one base away, suggesting this may be a read error. The rearrangement joins TRBV6-2 or TRBV6-3 to TRBJ1-1; TRBD1 might be the D (5 bases). This CDR3 contains 14 residues. Per the germline V gene, CDR1 is MNHEY and CDR2 is SVGEGT. For the CDR3, the DNA is TGTGTCAGCAGTTATGGGGGGTTGAACACTGAAGCTTTCTTT. This gives the protein CVSSYGGLNTEAFF.